This T cell receptor (beta chain) originates from a study of blood T cell repertoires in COVID-19. Across the whole study: The cDNA or gDNA used as material had been derived from T cells, B-cell-depleted T cells, or PBMCs.

This CDR3 comprises 11 residues. The germline V and J ends were trimmed by 7 bases and 1 base, with 7 bases remaining between them. CDR1 is SQVTM and CDR2 is ANQGSEA in the germline V gene. Per the authors' pipeline: Amplification of reference gene primers provided the estimated nucleated cell counts. Sequencing was performed with immunoSEQ multiplex PCR; in TCRdb, only in-frame clones are kept and a portion is missing. The DNA was the basis for D and trimming; V, J and clone size are from that table. Seen here are some 57,000 clones, around nine tenths observed once, and the top ten hold 5.5% to 6.5%.

The sample comprised peripheral blood. The chain joins TRBV29-1 to TRBJ1-1; the D is unclear. The clonotype was recovered from a human donor in a cohort sampled during active COVID-19. This CDR3 reads CSGATNTEAFF. In DNA, the CDR3 is TGCAGCGGGGCCACGAACACTGAAGCTTTCTTT.